A single T cell receptor beta chain is shown here with its context. The antigen remains undetermined. This record comes from a study of vaccination effects on CD4 cells after COVID-19. Study-wide background: Participants received two doses of either the BNT162b2 or mRNA-1273 vaccine.

Cells that had been cultured for roughly 9 days were the source of isolated CD4+ T cells. Germline V gene lookup returns CDR1 MDHEN and CDR2 SYDVKM. There are 19 residues in the CDR3. The V and J ends lost 8 bases and 0 bases respectively, with 23 bases between them. Produced via immunoSEQ multiplex PCR; TCRdb's table is partial and in-frame only. The top ten hold under 3% of the sample, which has around 37,000 clones, approximately 74% seen once. General study points: Clones of infection and vaccine origin contracted markedly late after vaccination.

The sequencing here drew on CD4+ T cells from PBMCs cultured without peptide, taken before COVID-19 vaccination. The receptor's source is a human donor who received a COVID-19 vaccine. V and J are TRBV28 and TRBJ1-6; D is undetermined. CDR3 bases: TGTGCCAGCGGCCGAGGGAGTTGGGGTTATGGCTCCTATAATTCACCCCTCCACTTT. Protein product: CASGRGSWGYGSYNSPLHF. The full variable domain, completed using reference TRBV28 and TRBJ1-6, is DVKVTQSSRYLVKRTGEKVFLECVQDMDHENMFWYRQDPGLGLRLIYFSYDVKMKEKGDIPEGYSVSREKKERFSLILESASTNQTSMYLCASGRGSWGYGSYNSPLHFGNGTRLTVT.